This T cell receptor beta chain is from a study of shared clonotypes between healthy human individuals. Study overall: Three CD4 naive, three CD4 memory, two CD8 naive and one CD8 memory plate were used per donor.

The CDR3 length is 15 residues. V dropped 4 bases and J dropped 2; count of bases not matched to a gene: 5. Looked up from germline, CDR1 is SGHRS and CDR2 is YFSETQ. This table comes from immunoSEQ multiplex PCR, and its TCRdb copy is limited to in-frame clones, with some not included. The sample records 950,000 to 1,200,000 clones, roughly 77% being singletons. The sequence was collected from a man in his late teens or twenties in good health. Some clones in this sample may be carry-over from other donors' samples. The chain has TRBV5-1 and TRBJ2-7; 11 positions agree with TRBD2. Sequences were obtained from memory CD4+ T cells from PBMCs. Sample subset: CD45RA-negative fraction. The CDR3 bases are TGCGCCAGCAGCCACACTAGCGGGAGTACCTACGAGCAGTACTTC. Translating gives CASSHTSGSTYEQYF. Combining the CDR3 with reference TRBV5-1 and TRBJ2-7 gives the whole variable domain KAGVTQTPRYLIKTRGQQVTLSCSPISGHRSVSWYQQTPGQGLQFLFEYFSETQRNKGNFPGRFSGRQFSNSRSEMNVSTLELGDSALYLCASSHTSGSTYEQYFGPGTRLTVT.